A single sample gave rise to the 29 T cell receptor beta chains below, sequenced in a study of CD8 T cells in ankylosing spondylitis. Each CDR3 protein is one row after TCRdb ran MiXCR on the 5' RACE reads. The sample includes fewer than 200,000 distinct CDR3 sequences, approximately 9% of them seen just once. The sequenced sample consisted of blood, either unsorted or a sorted T cell fraction (not recorded which). The source of these receptors is a female donor with ankylosing spondylitis or in good health (not recorded which).

Notes on this clonotype: The junction departs from germline at one end; a sequencing error may be responsible. The rearrangement uses TRBV19 and TRBJ1-1; unclear D gene. The CDR3 covers 14 residues. From germline, CDR1 is LNHDA and CDR2 SQIVND (reference sequence). For the CDR3, the DNA is TGTGCCAGTTGTATGGAGAGATTCGGCTCTGAAGCTTTCTTT. This encodes CASCMERFGSEAFF.

This clonotype was picked up a small number of times. The chain joins TRBV18 to TRBJ1-2, with 10 bases matching TRBD1. CDR3 size: 18 residues. The germline gives CDR1 KGHSH, CDR2 LQKENI. With 2 bases clipped from V and 4 bases from J, the junction kept 13 bases outside the gene matches. The CDR3 sequence: CASSPYGQGGLTLYGYTF. The CDR3 DNA follows: TGTGCCAGCTCACCATACGGACAGGGGGGCCTAACCCTCTATGGCTACACCTTC.

This clonotype has ten or more counts. The genes are TRBV11-1 and TRBJ2-2; 14 bases are shared with TRBD2. CDR3 length: 18 amino acids. With V trimmed by 4 bases and J by 0 bases, 4 bases remained unmatched. CDR1 and CDR2 from the germline V gene are SGHAT and FQDESV (reference sequence). The CDR3 loop reads CASSSRLAGGTNTGELFF. In DNA, the CDR3 is TGTGCCAGCAGCTCAAGACTAGCGGGAGGGACGAACACCGGGGAGCTGTTTTTT. Based on the CDR3 plus reference TRBV11-1 and TRBJ2-2, the full variable domain is EAEVAQSPRYKITEKSQAVAFWCDPISGHATLYWYRQILGQGPELLVQFQDESVVDDSQLPKDRFSAERLKGVDSTLKIQPAELGDSAMYLCASSSRLAGGTNTGELFFGEGSRLTVL.

This clonotype was seen only a few times. The chain joins TRBV4-2 to TRBJ2-7, with D hard to call. CDR1 is LGHNA and CDR2 is YNFKEQ in the germline V gene. The CDR3 spans 13 residues. Trimming took off 1 base at V and 2 bases at J, with 6 bases between the two ends. CDR3 region: CASSQVPTYEQYF. The DNA for the CDR3 is TGTGCCAGCAGCCAAGTCCCTACCTACGAGCAGTACTTC.

The V and J genes are TRBV27 and TRBJ2-7; possibly TRBD1 or TRBD2 for D (5 bases each). The CDR3 has 14 amino acids. CDR1 and CDR2 (germline): MNHEY, SMNVEV (reference sequence). Trimming left V 1 base short and J 3 bases short, with 10 bases between. The CDR3 DNA is TGTGCCAGCAGTTTATTCCGGGGCTACTACGAGCAGTACTTC. Translating it yields CASSLFRGYYEQYF.

In its sample, this clonotype was seen a few times. The CDR3 sequence: CASSQDPYRRTDTQYF. CDR3 sequence (DNA): TGTGCCAGCAGCCAAGACCCCTACCGTCGCACAGATACGCAGTATTTT. The chain is built from TRBV4-2 and TRBJ2-3; D ambiguous. The V end lost 0 bases, the J end lost 1 base, and 11 bases lay between the germline ends. Per germline, CDR1 LGHNA and CDR2 YNFKEQ. The CDR3 sequence is 16 residues long.

The chain carries TRBV7-9 and TRBJ2-1; 10 bases are a match to TRBD2. This CDR3 is 17 amino acids long. V lost 6 bases to trimming and J lost 7 bases; unmatched junction nucleotides: 15. Germline V CDR1 and CDR2: SEHNR, FQNEAQ (reference sequence). The chain's CDR3 is CASSYRTSGLLGNEQFF. In DNA form, the CDR3 reads TGTGCCAGCAGTTATAGGACTAGCGGACTCTTAGGTAATGAGCAGTTCTTC. Full variable domain (remainder filled in from reference TRBV7-9 and TRBJ2-1): DTGVSQNPRHKITKRGQNVTFRCDPISEHNRLYWYRQTLGQGPEFLTYFQNEAQLEKSRLLSDRFSAERPKGSFSTLEIQRTEQGDSAMYLCASSYRTSGLLGNEQFFGPGTRLTVL.

Many counts were recorded for this clonotype. This chain joins TRBV15 and TRBJ2-1; D possibly corresponds to TRBD2 (6 bases). The germline CDR1 and CDR2 sequences are LNHNV and YYDKDF (reference sequence). Deletions cut 1 base from V and 7 bases from J, with 17 bases between. CDR3 length: 16 amino acids. CDR3: CATSRVRDSTINEQFF. For the CDR3, the DNA is TGTGCCACCAGCAGAGTTCGGGACTCGACCATTAATGAGCAGTTCTTC.

In its sample, this clonotype was seen a few times. This chain links TRBV6-1 with TRBJ1-5; D gene uncertain. Germline CDR1 and CDR2: MNHNS and SASEGT. The CDR3 has 16 amino acids. Trimming stripped 7 bases from V and 0 bases from J, with 16 bases between. The CDR3 reads CASMAGGPDSNQPQHF. The CDR3 nucleotides are TGTGCCAGCATGGCGGGAGGGCCGGATAGCAATCAGCCCCAGCATTTT.

This rearrangement joins TRBV4-3 to TRBJ1-2; D not certain. Trimming left V 1 base short and J 3 bases short, with 12 bases between. The CDR3 is 15 amino acids. Germline loops: CDR1 LGHNA, CDR2 YSLEER. The CDR3 sequence: CASSQVREGYYGYTF. The DNA for the CDR3 is TGCGCCAGCAGCCAAGTTCGGGAAGGGTACTATGGCTACACCTTC.

The chain combines TRBV5-6 with TRBJ1-5; TRBD1 is a possible D gene (6 bases). The germline CDR1 and CDR2 sequences are SGHDT and YYEEEE. CDR3 length equals 14 residues. Trimming pared 4 bases from V and 2 bases from J, leaving 10 bases between. CDR3 nucleotide sequence: TGTGCCAGCAGCCCAGCAGGGGGCAATCAGCCCCAGCATTTT. Translation: CASSPAGGNQPQHF.

There are a few counts of this clonotype. The chain employs TRBV20-1 and TRBJ2-5; D unclear. From germline, CDR1 is DFQATT and CDR2 SNEGSKA (reference sequence). This CDR3 is built from 12 residues. Trimming took off 3 bases at V and 4 bases at J, with 9 bases between the two ends. This CDR3 reads CSARLVGETQYF. The CDR3 nucleotides read TGCAGTGCTAGGCTGGTTGGAGAGACCCAGTACTTC.

The chain has TRBV28 and TRBJ2-5, with D perhaps given as TRBD1 or TRBD2 (6 bases each). Trimming stripped 6 bases from V and 5 bases from J, with 16 bases between. Germline-derived CDR1 and CDR2 are MDHEN and SYDVKM. The CDR3 length is 14 residues. The DNA of the CDR3 is TGTGCCAGCAGCCCCGCCCGGGGGCACGAGACCCAGTACTTC. It is translated as CASSPARGHETQYF.

Ten or more counts support this clonotype. The rearrangement joins TRBV7-8 to TRBJ2-1, with D unclear. The V end was cut by 1 base, the J end by 13 bases, with 11 bases between. CDR1 and CDR2 (germline): SGHVS, FQNEAQ. CDR3 length: 12 residues. CDR3: CASSLGLIDQFF. Here the CDR3 DNA reads TGTGCCAGCAGCTTAGGACTTATAGATCAGTTCTTC.

This clonotype was recorded at least ten times. This chain joins TRBV20-1 and TRBJ2-1; 7 bases fit TRBD2. J was trimmed by 8 bases and V by 0 bases; bases with no gene match: 7. This CDR3 spans 14 amino acids. Germline assignment: CDR1 DFQATT and CDR2 SNEGSKA (reference sequence). The CDR3 nucleotides read TGCAGTGCTAGAGAATCGGGAGGTCTGCATGAGCAGTTCTTC. It is translated as CSARESGGLHEQFF.

This rearrangement joins TRBV5-6 to TRBJ1-5; D remains unclear. Germline lookup yields CDR1 SGHDT and CDR2 YYEEEE. V lost 5 bases and J 9 bases, leaving 12 bases between the germline ends. This CDR3 has 12 amino acids. The CDR3 bases are TGTGCCAGCAGTTCCGGTGCTCGGCCCCAGCATTTT. This encodes CASSSGARPQHF. Supplemented by reference TRBV5-6 and TRBJ1-5, the full variable domain reads DAGVTQSPTHLIKTRGQQVTLRCSPKSGHDTVSWYQQALGQGPQFIFQYYEEEERQRGNFPDRFSGHQFPNYSSELNVNALLLGDSALYLCASSSGARPQHFGDGTRLSIL.

The CDR3 DNA sequence: TGTGCCAGCAGCTTAATGAGACTGGTTGTGGCCTCTGGAAACACCATATATTTT. This translates into CASSLMRLVVASGNTIYF. The chain joins TRBV11-1 to TRBJ1-3, with D uncertain. Per germline, CDR1 SGHAT and CDR2 FQDESV (reference sequence). CDR3 length equals 18 residues. Deletions cut 2 bases from V and 0 bases from J, with 17 bases between.

This clonotype occurred a few times. This chain joins TRBV9 and TRBJ2-7; 10 positions match TRBD1. Germline values: CDR1 SGDLS, CDR2 YYNGEE. The V and J ends lost 2 bases and 7 bases, in that order; junction bases with no gene match: 3. This CDR3 spans 13 amino acids. The CDR3 here is CASSVDRGREQYF. DNA of the CDR3: TGTGCCAGCAGCGTCGACAGGGGGCGAGAGCAGTACTTC.

This clonotype has at least ten counts. The chain carries TRBV6-5 and TRBJ2-1; D not certain. The CDR3 runs 12 residues. Deletions cut 8 bases from V and 8 bases from J, with 13 bases between. In germline, CDR1 is MNHEY, CDR2 SVGAGI. CDR3 DNA sequence: TGTGCCAGCGGATCCCCCTTCTATGAGCAGTTCTTC. Translated: CASGSPFYEQFF.

This clonotype was detected many times. The chain uses TRBV4-3 and TRBJ2-7; the match to TRBD2 covers 9 bases. J lost 3 bases, V lost 0 bases, and 3 bases had no gene match. This CDR3 has 15 amino acids. Per the germline V gene, CDR1 is LGHNA and CDR2 is YSLEER. DNA of the CDR3: TGCGCCAGCAGCCAAGATACGACTAGCGGCTACGAGCAGTACTTC. Its protein product is CASSQDTTSGYEQYF.

In its sample, this clonotype was seen many times. The chain couples TRBV7-9 to TRBJ2-7; 9 bases are shared with TRBD1. The CDR3 contains 15 residues. The ends lost 5 bases at V and 1 base at J; junction bases unmatched: 6. Germline assignment: CDR1 SEHNR and CDR2 FQNEAQ (reference sequence). The CDR3 DNA follows: TGTGCCAGCAGCCCAACAGGGGGCTTATCCTACGAGCAGTACTTC. Translated, it gives CASSPTGGLSYEQYF.

This clonotype has at least ten counts. This rearrangement joins TRBV25-1 to TRBJ1-4; D uncertain. Per germline, CDR1 MGHDK and CDR2 SYGVNS. CDR3 length equals 14 residues. V lost 8 bases and J lost 3, with 13 bases in between. CDR3 loop: CASGGLGANEKLFF. CDR3 in DNA: TGTGCCAGCGGAGGACTCGGAGCTAATGAAAAACTGTTTTTT.

The chain carries TRBV20-1 and TRBJ2-7; a weak D match, TRBD2 (6 bases). Trimming took 6 bases from V and 4 from J, leaving 25 bases between them. The CDR3 has 16 residues. Germline V gives CDR1 DFQATT, CDR2 SNEGSKA (reference sequence). The CDR3 coding sequence is TGCAGTGCCGTCCCCGAGATGAGGCGGGGCCTTTACGAGCAGTACTTC. Amino acids: CSAVPEMRRGLYEQYF.

The V and J genes are TRBV24-1 and TRBJ2-5; the D gene is possibly TRBD2 (6 bases). The ends were cut back, 8 bases at V and 7 bases at J, with 22 bases in the middle. The CDR3 is 15 residues long. Germline values: CDR1 KGHDR, CDR2 SFDVKD. CDR3 in amino acids: CATKGGGVLLTTQYF. The CDR3 DNA sequence: TGTGCCACCAAGGGAGGTGGGGTCCTCCTAACGACCCAGTACTTC.

This clonotype was observed many times. V and J are TRBV14 and TRBJ2-1; 9 positions agree with TRBD1. The CDR3 runs to 15 residues. J lost 5 bases, V lost 4 bases, and 6 bases had no gene match. Germline CDR1 SGHDN, CDR2 FVKESK. The CDR3 sequence is CASSPGTGTHNEQFF. The CDR3 DNA sequence: TGTGCCAGCAGCCCCGGGACAGGGACCCACAATGAGCAGTTCTTC.

CDR3 in amino acids: CASRLRLASGELFF. DNA for the CDR3: TGTGCCAGCAGACTCCGACTAGCCTCCGGGGAGCTGTTTTTT. The chain recombines TRBV6-2 or TRBV6-3 with TRBJ2-2; TRBD2 agrees at 7 bases. Germline CDR1 and CDR2: MNHEY and SVGEGT. The CDR3 is 14 residues long. V trimming: 6 bases; J trimming: 6 bases; junction bases outside the gene matches: 7.

The CDR3 is CASSVANEQFF. CDR3 sequence (DNA): TGTGCCAGCAGCGTAGCTAATGAGCAGTTCTTC. This chain joins TRBV9 and TRBJ2-1; no firm D call. Trimming stripped 0 bases from V and 7 bases from J, with 2 bases between. This CDR3 has 11 amino acids. Germline CDR1 and CDR2: SGDLS and YYNGEE.

In its sample, this clonotype was seen a few times. The chain couples TRBV6-1 to TRBJ2-7; D remains unclear. The length of the CDR3 is 13 residues. Germline assignment: CDR1 MNHNS and CDR2 SASEGT. The germline V and J ends were trimmed by 6 bases and 5 bases, with 14 bases remaining between them. CDR3 amino acids: CASRPDQRHEQYF. CDR3 bases: TGTGCCAGCAGGCCTGACCAGAGGCACGAGCAGTACTTC.

This clonotype appeared a single time. V and J are TRBV7-9 and TRBJ2-3; D is perhaps TRBD2 (5 bases). V lost 5 bases and J 0 bases, leaving 15 bases between the germline ends. This CDR3 has 16 residues. The germline gives CDR1 SEHNR, CDR2 FQNEAQ (reference sequence). The CDR3 DNA sequence: TGTGCCAGCAGCCCTTTCGGGGAGAAGAGCACAGATACGCAGTATTTT. Protein product: CASSPFGEKSTDTQYF.